The 20 T cell receptor beta chains presented below share a single source sample, sequenced in a study of blood T cell repertoires in COVID-19. This table comes from immunoSEQ multiplex PCR, and its TCRdb copy is limited to in-frame clones, with some not included. Found here are 200,000 to 250,000 clones, roughly 80% of them singletons; the top ten hold about 7.4%. Sample: peripheral blood. These receptors all stem from a woman between 45 and 60 years old with acute or convalescent COVID-19.

The V call is TRBV5-1, the J call TRBJ2-1; 10 positions agree with TRBD1. After removal of 4 bases from V and 7 bases from J, the junction contained 8 bases not matched to a gene. The CDR3 has 15 amino acids. Germline values: CDR1 SGHRS, CDR2 YFSETQ. CDR3: CASSLYGTGENEQFF. CDR3 coding DNA: TGCGCCAGCAGCCTCTACGGGACAGGGGAAAATGAGCAGTTCTTC.

This sequence joins TRBV28 and TRBJ2-1, with D possibly being TRBD1 (6 bases). Germline V lookup: CDR1 MDHEN, CDR2 SYDVKM. The V gene lost 6 bases and the J gene lost 4 bases, with 19 bases spanning the gap. The CDR3 spans 16 residues. The CDR3, as DNA: TGTGCCAGCAGCTTTCGGGTAACAAGGGGGTACAATGAGCAGTTCTTC. Its translation is CASSFRVTRGYNEQFF.

The V and J genes are TRBV7-9 and TRBJ2-5, with D unclear. Between the trimmed V and J ends, which lost 5 bases and 4 bases, there was a span of 14 bases. The CDR3 is made up of 14 amino acids. CDR1 SEHNR and CDR2 FQNEAQ come from the germline V gene (reference sequence). The chain's CDR3 is CASSPVRFGETQYF. CDR3 in DNA: TGTGCCAGCAGCCCCGTACGGTTCGGAGAGACCCAGTACTTC.

This clone was recorded only once. The chain couples TRBV19 to TRBJ2-1, with 10 nucleotides matching TRBD2. Germline CDR1 is LNHDA and CDR2 is SQIVND (reference sequence). V lost 7 bases, J lost 3 bases, and 3 bases stayed unmatched. The length of the CDR3 is 14 residues. The CDR3 region has the DNA TGTGCCAGTATTAAGCGGGAGGGCTACAATGAGCAGTTCTTC. It translates to CASIKREGYNEQFF. The variable domain in full, with the rest retrieved from reference TRBV19 and TRBJ2-1, is DGGITQSPKYLFRKEGQNVTLSCEQNLNHDAMYWYRQDPGQGLRLIYYSQIVNDFQKGDIAEGYSVSREKKESFPLTVTSAQKNPTAFYLCASIKREGYNEQFFGPGTRLTVL.

The chain is built from TRBV28 and TRBJ2-5; D perhaps matches TRBD1 (6 bases). The CDR3 has 15 amino acids. The V end lost 3 bases, the J end lost 0 bases, and 11 bases lay between the germline ends. Germline V lookup: CDR1 MDHEN, CDR2 SYDVKM. The CDR3 nucleotides read TGTGCCAGCAGTTTGGGTCAGGGGTACCAAGAGACCCAGTACTTC. Amino acids: CASSLGQGYQETQYF.

The chain is built from TRBV27 and TRBJ1-5; 7 nucleotides match TRBD1. There are 13 residues in the CDR3. V dropped 4 bases and J dropped 10; count of bases not matched to a gene: 7. Germline assignment: CDR1 MNHEY and CDR2 SMNVEV (reference sequence). CDR3 residues: CASSSRQGSPQHF. The CDR3 nucleotides are TGTGCCAGCAGTTCCCGACAGGGAAGTCCCCAGCATTTT.

The chain recombines TRBV19 with TRBJ1-6; D not certain. Trimming removed 3 bases at V and 0 bases at J, with 9 bases between. There are 16 residues in the CDR3. Germline V gene lookup returns CDR1 LNHDA and CDR2 SQIVND (reference sequence). The CDR3 DNA follows: TGTGCCAGTAGTATCGGCCGGAGCTCCTATAATTCACCCCTCCACTTT. Residues: CASSIGRSSYNSPLHF. Based on the CDR3 plus reference TRBV19 and TRBJ1-6, the full variable domain is DGGITQSPKYLFRKEGQNVTLSCEQNLNHDAMYWYRQDPGQGLRLIYYSQIVNDFQKGDIAEGYSVSREKKESFPLTVTSAQKNPTAFYLCASSIGRSSYNSPLHFGNGTRLTVT.

The rearrangement joins TRBV27 to TRBJ1-1; a weak D match, TRBD1 (6 bases). CDR1 is MNHEY, CDR2 SMNVEV, per germline (reference sequence). The CDR3 spans 15 residues. V lost 0 bases, J lost 5 bases, and 13 bases lay in between. The CDR3 loop is CASSLSGAPRTEAFF. CDR3 DNA sequence: TGTGCCAGCAGTTTATCGGGGGCCCCGAGGACTGAAGCTTTCTTT.

This chain uses TRBV3-1 (or the pseudogene TRBV3-2) with TRBJ1-6; 7 positions match TRBD1. With 1 base clipped from V and 7 bases from J, the junction kept 7 bases outside the gene matches. The germline CDR1 and CDR2 sequences are LGHDT and YNNKEL (reference sequence). The CDR3 covers 16 residues. CDR3 coding DNA: TGTGCCAGCAGCCAAGGGGTCACAGGGGTGAATTCACCCCTCCACTTT. Translation gives CASSQGVTGVNSPLHF.

CDR3 nucleotide sequence: TGTGCTAGTGGTTTGGGGGGACTAGCTGGCTATGAGCAGTTCTTC. As protein: CASGLGGLAGYEQFF. V and J are TRBV12-5 and TRBJ2-1; 9 bases agree with TRBD2. The CDR3 has 15 residues. The germline CDR1 and CDR2 sequences are LGHNT and FRNRAP. V was pared by 1 base and J by 8 bases, with 6 bases of the junction left unmatched.

Written as DNA, the CDR3 is TGTGCCATCAGTGAGTCGACCGGAGCAACTAATGAAAAACTGTTTTTT. It encodes CAISESTGATNEKLFF. V gene TRBV10-3 combines with J gene TRBJ1-4; D is unresolved. There are 16 residues in the CDR3. Germline V gene data show CDR1 as ENHRY and CDR2 as SYGVKD. V was pared by 0 bases and J by 0 bases, with 8 bases between.

Points on this clone: Other DNA sequences within the sample encode an identical CDR3. The chain combines TRBV29-1 with TRBJ2-1, with TRBD2 matching 7 bases. Germline values: CDR1 SQVTM, CDR2 ANQGSEA. This CDR3 contains 13 residues. Germline trimming cut 3 bases from V and 3 bases from J; bases unmatched to any gene: 2. CDR3 bases: TGCAGCGTTGACGGCGGGAGCTACAATGAGCAGTTCTTC. Translation: CSVDGGSYNEQFF.

The chain couples TRBV7-2 to TRBJ1-4, with D hard to call. Trimming took 1 base from V and 3 from J, leaving 6 bases between them. This CDR3 has 14 residues. Germline V gene data show CDR1 as SGHTA and CDR2 as FQGNSA. This CDR3 is CASSLGGSNEKLFF. CDR3 DNA sequence: TGTGCCAGCAGCTTAGGAGGGTCTAATGAAAAACTGTTTTTT.

The chain couples TRBV4-2 to TRBJ2-1; TRBD2 agrees at 9 bases. Germline lookup yields CDR1 LGHNA and CDR2 YNFKEQ. This CDR3 is 16 amino acids long. V was clipped by 3 bases and J by 4 bases; unmatched bases: 7. CDR3 region: CASSQRAGGAYNEQFF. For the CDR3, the DNA is TGTGCCAGCAGCCAGAGAGCGGGGGGAGCATACAATGAGCAGTTCTTC.

J is TRBJ1-6 and V is TRBV7-2; the D gene is possibly TRBD1 (5 bases). The V gene's germline CDR1 is SGHTA and CDR2 FQGNSA. This CDR3 is built from 17 residues. V shed 0 bases and J shed 0 bases, with 9 bases lying between them. The CDR3 DNA sequence: TGTGCCAGCAGCTTAGCGGGGCGGAGCTCCTATAATTCACCCCTCCACTTT. Protein sequence: CASSLAGRSSYNSPLHF.

This chain links TRBV4-2 with TRBJ1-2; D remains ambiguous. The germline V gene encodes CDR1 LGHNA and CDR2 YNFKEQ. CDR3 length equals 13 residues. V was clipped by 1 base and J by 4 bases, with 7 bases between them. For the CDR3, the DNA is TGTGCCAGCAGCCAAGGGGGAGGCTATGGCTACACCTTC. This codes for CASSQGGGYGYTF.

The chain couples TRBV28 to TRBJ1-1, with 9 bases aligning to TRBD1. CDR1 is MDHEN, CDR2 SYDVKM, per germline. There are 16 residues in the CDR3. Trimming removed 4 bases from V and 6 bases from J; junction bases left unmatched: 12. CDR3 sequence reads: CASSSPTGGRLAEAFF. Written as DNA, the CDR3 is TGTGCCAGCAGTTCGCCGACAGGGGGTAGATTAGCTGAAGCTTTCTTT.

V and J are TRBV11-2 and TRBJ1-2; TRBD1 agrees at 7 bases. The CDR3 length is 16 residues. J was trimmed by 5 bases and V by 0 bases; bases with no gene match: 9. Germline V gene lookup returns CDR1 SGHAT and CDR2 FQNNGV. The CDR3 protein is CASSLDRRQGGYGYTF. In DNA, the CDR3 is TGTGCCAGCAGCTTAGACAGGCGACAGGGTGGGTATGGCTACACCTTC.

The chain carries TRBV5-5 and TRBJ1-1; D gene uncertain. Germline CDR1 reads SGHKS; CDR2 reads YYEKEE (reference sequence). The CDR3 covers 14 residues. Between the trimmed V and J ends, which lost 4 bases and 4 bases, there was a span of 14 bases. The CDR3 spells CASSGVFGGTEAFF. CDR3 nucleotides: TGTGCCAGCAGCGGGGTCTTCGGAGGCACTGAAGCTTTCTTT.

The table lists this clone with a count of one. The chain carries TRBV6-5 and TRBJ1-2; D may be TRBD1 (6 bases). Trimming cost V 6 bases and J 7 bases, with 18 bases left between them. This CDR3 is built from 14 residues. From germline, CDR1 is MNHEY and CDR2 SVGAGI. For the CDR3, the DNA is TGTGCCAGCAGCCCCGGCGGGGGGCGAAGTGGCTACACCTTC. It translates to CASSPGGGRSGYTF.